The 20 T cell receptor beta chains below all came from one sample that was sequenced in a study of graft-versus-host responses after intestinal transplantation. The protocol was immunoSEQ multiplex PCR, while the TCRdb copy is restricted to in-frame clones and leaves out a portion. The sample lists 35,000 to 45,000 clones, roughly 89% occurring once. The sample here was PBMCs, taken 260 to 280 days after transplant. Receptor source: a human patient who received an intestinal transplant, so some T cells may come from the graft donor.

The chain has TRBV30 and TRBJ2-5; D unresolved. Trimming removed 4 bases at V and 2 bases at J, with 8 bases between. Germline-derived CDR1 and CDR2 are GTSNPN and SVGIG (reference sequence). CDR3 length: 12 residues. Written as DNA, the CDR3 is TGTGCCTGGAATCGGTTGCAAGAGACCCAGTACTTC. Protein sequence: CAWNRLQETQYF.

The chain has TRBV10-2 and TRBJ2-3, with TRBD2 as a possible D gene (5 bases). The CDR3 extends over 14 amino acids. Germline loops: CDR1 WSHSY, CDR2 SAAADI. V was trimmed by 10 bases and J by 0 bases, leaving 14 bases between them. The CDR3 here is CAILAPPSTDTQYF. The CDR3 nucleotides read TGCGCCATTCTAGCTCCACCTAGCACAGATACGCAGTATTTT.

V usage is TRBV11-2 and J usage is TRBJ1-1; tentatively, D is TRBD1 (5 bases). CDR3 size: 15 residues. V was pared by 5 bases and J by 8 bases, with 21 bases between. The germline V gene encodes CDR1 SGHAT and CDR2 FQNNGV. The CDR3 sequence is CASSPVEEGRGEAFF. The CDR3 DNA follows: TGTGCCAGCAGCCCGGTGGAGGAGGGTCGGGGCGAAGCTTTCTTT.

V and J are TRBV7-9 and TRBJ1-6; D is possibly TRBD1 (6 bases). V was shortened by 4 bases and J by 7 bases, with 8 bases between the two germline ends. Germline CDR1 SEHNR, CDR2 FQNEAQ (reference sequence). The CDR3 length is 13 residues. The CDR3 sequence is CASSSGQNSPLHF. The CDR3 coding sequence is TGTGCCAGCAGCTCCGGACAGAATTCACCCCTCCACTTT.

This sequence joins TRBV11-2 and TRBJ2-5; D is perhaps TRBD2 (5 bases). The CDR3 contains 15 residues. Germline V CDR1 and CDR2: SGHAT, FQNNGV. V was pared by 5 bases and J by 2 bases, with 15 bases between. CDR3 sequence: CASSLSSGRQETQYF. The DNA for the CDR3 is TGTGCCAGCAGCCTATCAAGCGGTAGACAAGAGACCCAGTACTTC.

This chain links TRBV5-4 with TRBJ2-5; no firm D call. V shed 4 bases and J shed 4 bases, with 11 bases lying between them. Germline V CDR1 and CDR2: SGHNT, YYREEE (reference sequence). This CDR3 region has 13 residues. The DNA for the CDR3 is TGTGCCAGCAGCAAAGTAGTGGGAGAGACCCAGTACTTC. It specifies CASSKVVGETQYF. Based on the CDR3 plus reference TRBV5-4 and TRBJ2-5, the full variable domain is ETGVTQSPTHLIKTRGQQVTLRCSSQSGHNTVSWYQQALGQGPQFIFQYYREEENGRGNFPPRFSGLQFPNYSSELNVNALELDDSALYLCASSKVVGETQYFGPGTRLLVL.

The chain has TRBV6-6 and TRBJ2-5; TRBD2 agrees at 14 bases. CDR1 and CDR2 (germline): MNHNY, SVGAGI (reference sequence). J lost 4 bases, V lost 2 bases, and 3 bases had no gene match. CDR3 length equals 16 residues. The CDR3 spells CASSYATSGGAETQYF. CDR3 DNA sequence: TGTGCCAGCAGTTACGCGACTAGCGGGGGGGCAGAGACCCAGTACTTC.

This clone has a single count. The V and J genes are TRBV9 and TRBJ2-7; D is uncertain. Germline V gives CDR1 SGDLS, CDR2 YYNGEE. The germline V and J ends were trimmed by 4 bases and 0 bases, with 11 bases remaining between them. The CDR3 covers 14 residues. The CDR3 DNA follows: TGTGCCAGCAGCTCGACCCCAAGCTCCTACGAGCAGTACTTC. It yields the protein CASSSTPSSYEQYF.

CDR3 sequence: CASSLLATDLGGHEQYF. CDR3 nucleotides: TGTGCCAGCTCACTGTTGGCAACCGACCTGGGGGGCCACGAGCAGTACTTC. The J gene is TRBJ2-7, the V gene TRBV18; D is perhaps TRBD1 or TRBD2 (6 bases each). The CDR3 spans 17 residues. The V end lost 4 bases, the J end lost 5 bases, and 24 bases lay between the germline ends. The V gene's germline CDR1 is KGHSH and CDR2 LQKENI.

This clone appeared a single time. The chain recombines TRBV6-6 with TRBJ2-7; 11 bases are shared with TRBD2. Per germline, CDR1 MNHNY and CDR2 SVGAGI (reference sequence). The CDR3 runs 16 residues. After removal of 6 bases from V and 5 bases from J, the junction contained 12 bases not matched to a gene. For the CDR3, the DNA is TGTGCCAGCAGACCCGGGACTAGCGGTGACAACCACGAGCAGTACTTC. Translation: CASRPGTSGDNHEQYF.

This chain joins TRBV5-1 and TRBJ1-1; D ambiguous. The CDR3 extends over 15 amino acids. Germline CDR1 reads SGHRS; CDR2 reads YFSETQ. The V gene lost 5 bases and the J gene lost 3 bases, with 17 bases spanning the gap. The CDR3: CASRRNSRSDTEAFF. In nucleotides, the CDR3 is TGCGCCAGCAGGCGAAATTCGCGTTCGGACACTGAAGCTTTCTTT.

V is TRBV30 and J is TRBJ2-1, with D hard to call. Trimming cost V 0 bases and J 3 bases, with 6 bases left between them. The CDR3 totals 13 residues. The germline CDR1 and CDR2 sequences are GTSNPN and SVGIG (reference sequence). The DNA for the CDR3 is TGTGCCTGGAGTGTACCGGGCTACAATGAGCAGTTCTTC. This sequence encodes CAWSVPGYNEQFF.

The CDR3 loop reads CASSFQSGGQINIQYF. The CDR3, as DNA: TGTGCCAGCAGCTTTCAGTCGGGGGGTCAGATAAACATTCAGTACTTC. This chain connects TRBV11-3 to TRBJ2-4; 7 bases line up with TRBD2. The CDR3 contains 16 residues. Unmatched junction bases numbered 11, after V lost 3 bases and J lost 6 bases. The V gene's germline CDR1 is SGHNT and CDR2 YENEEA.

The rearrangement links TRBV27 to TRBJ1-5, with D unclear. This CDR3 is built from 14 residues. Germline-derived CDR1 and CDR2 are MNHEY and SMNVEV (reference sequence). V gave up 6 bases and J gave up 0 bases, with 9 bases separating them. CDR3 residues: CASSPFDSNQPQHF. The DNA of the CDR3 is TGTGCCAGCAGCCCATTTGATAGCAATCAGCCCCAGCATTTT.

The chain joins TRBV14 to TRBJ1-2; D is unresolved. This CDR3 comprises 12 residues. Trimming took off 5 bases at V and 5 bases at J, with 9 bases between the two ends. Looked up from germline, CDR1 is SGHDN and CDR2 is FVKESK. The CDR3 spells CASSYGPYGYTF. The CDR3 nucleotides are TGTGCCAGCAGCTACGGACCTTATGGCTACACCTTC. The full variable domain, in which reference TRBV14 and TRBJ1-2 provide the parts outside the CDR3, is EAGVTQFPSHSVIEKGQTVTLRCDPISGHDNLYWYRRVMGKEIKFLLHFVKESKQDESGMPNNRFLAERTGGTYSTLKVQPAELEDSGVYFCASSYGPYGYTFGSGTRLTVV.

V and J are TRBV11-2 and TRBJ2-5; perhaps D is TRBD1 or TRBD2 (5 bases each). V was trimmed by 2 bases and J by 5 bases, leaving 24 bases between them. The CDR3 totals 18 residues. Germline V lookup: CDR1 SGHAT, CDR2 FQNNGV. The CDR3, as DNA: TGTGCCAGCAGCTTATATTGGGCGGCTTGGGGGACCGAGGAGACCCAGTACTTC. Translating gives CASSLYWAAWGTEETQYF.

The chain recombines TRBV11-2 with TRBJ1-3; D is uncertain. Germline V lookup: CDR1 SGHAT, CDR2 FQNNGV. V was clipped by 2 bases and J by 0 bases, with 8 bases between them. This CDR3 spans 15 amino acids. The CDR3 DNA reads TGTGCCAGCAGCTTAAGTCGGATCTCTGGAAACACCATATATTTT. Translated: CASSLSRISGNTIYF.

The J gene is TRBJ2-5, the V gene TRBV5-4, with 10 bases identical to TRBD2. The V segment lost 3 bases and the J segment 4 bases; nucleotides outside the gene matches: 9. Germline V gene lookup returns CDR1 SGHNT and CDR2 YYREEE (reference sequence). The length of the CDR3 is 16 residues. The CDR3 DNA reads TGTGCCAGCAGCTCCACCTCTAGCGGGGGTCGAGAGACCCAGTACTTC. It codes for CASSSTSSGGRETQYF.

The chain carries TRBV7-2 and TRBJ1-3, with D uncertain. V lost 5 bases, J lost 0 bases, and 11 bases lay in between. Germline CDR1 and CDR2: SGHTA and FQGNSA. CDR3 length: 15 amino acids. The CDR3 protein is CASSTDGSSGNTIYF. The CDR3 DNA is TGTGCCAGCAGCACGGACGGGAGCTCTGGAAACACCATATATTTT.

This chain connects TRBV5-1 to TRBJ2-2; no reliable D call. Trimming pared 4 bases from V and 7 bases from J, leaving 8 bases between. The CDR3 has 12 amino acids. The germline V gene has CDR1 SGHRS and CDR2 YFSETQ. CDR3 region: CASSEQGGELFF. The CDR3 coding sequence is TGCGCCAGCAGCGAGCAAGGCGGGGAGCTGTTTTTT.